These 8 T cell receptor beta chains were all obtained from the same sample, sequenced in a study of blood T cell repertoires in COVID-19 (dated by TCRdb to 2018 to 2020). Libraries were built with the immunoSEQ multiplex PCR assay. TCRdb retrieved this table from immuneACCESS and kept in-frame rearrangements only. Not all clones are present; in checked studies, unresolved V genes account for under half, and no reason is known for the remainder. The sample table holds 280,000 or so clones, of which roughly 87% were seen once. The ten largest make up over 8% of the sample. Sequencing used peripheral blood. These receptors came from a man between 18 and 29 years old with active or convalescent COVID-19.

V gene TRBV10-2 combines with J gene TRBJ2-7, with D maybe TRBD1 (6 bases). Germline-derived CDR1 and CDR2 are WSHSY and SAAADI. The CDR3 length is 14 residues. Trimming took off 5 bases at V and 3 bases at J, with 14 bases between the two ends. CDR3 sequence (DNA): TGCGCCAGCAGTCCCCCACAGGGATTCTACGAGCAGTACTTC. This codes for CASSPPQGFYEQYF.

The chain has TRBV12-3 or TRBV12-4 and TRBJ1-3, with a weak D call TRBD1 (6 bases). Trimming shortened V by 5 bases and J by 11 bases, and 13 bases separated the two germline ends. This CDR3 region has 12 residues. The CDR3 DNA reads TGTGCCAGCAGTGTAACAGGGACGGCCATATATTTT. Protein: CASSVTGTAIYF.

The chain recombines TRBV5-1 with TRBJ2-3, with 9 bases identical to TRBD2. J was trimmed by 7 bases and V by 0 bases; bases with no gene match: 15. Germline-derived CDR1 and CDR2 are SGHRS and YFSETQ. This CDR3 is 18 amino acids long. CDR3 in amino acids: CASSLEASGAAGFYTQYF. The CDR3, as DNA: TGCGCCAGCAGCTTGGAGGCTAGCGGGGCCGCCGGGTTCTATACGCAGTATTTT.

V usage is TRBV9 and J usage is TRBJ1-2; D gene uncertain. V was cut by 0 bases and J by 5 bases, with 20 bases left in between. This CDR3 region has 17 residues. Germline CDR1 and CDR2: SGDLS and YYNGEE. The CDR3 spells CASSVATEGGSSYGYTF. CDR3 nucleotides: TGTGCCAGCAGCGTAGCTACTGAGGGCGGATCCTCGTATGGCTACACCTTC. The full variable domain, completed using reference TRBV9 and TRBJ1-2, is DSGVTQTPKHLITATGQRVTLRCSPRSGDLSVYWYQQSLDQGLQFLIQYYNGEERAKGNILERFSAQQFPDLHSELNLSSLELGDSALYFCASSVATEGGSSYGYTFGSGTRLTVV.

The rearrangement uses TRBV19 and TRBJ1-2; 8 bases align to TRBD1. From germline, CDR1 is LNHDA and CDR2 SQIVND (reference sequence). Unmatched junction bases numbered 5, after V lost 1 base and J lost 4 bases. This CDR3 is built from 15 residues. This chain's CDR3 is CASSIGSGGLYGYTF. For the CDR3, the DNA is TGTGCCAGTAGTATAGGATCAGGGGGCCTCTATGGCTACACCTTC. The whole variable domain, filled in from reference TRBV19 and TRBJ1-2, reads DGGITQSPKYLFRKEGQNVTLSCEQNLNHDAMYWYRQDPGQGLRLIYYSQIVNDFQKGDIAEGYSVSREKKESFPLTVTSAQKNPTAFYLCASSIGSGGLYGYTFGSGTRLTVV.

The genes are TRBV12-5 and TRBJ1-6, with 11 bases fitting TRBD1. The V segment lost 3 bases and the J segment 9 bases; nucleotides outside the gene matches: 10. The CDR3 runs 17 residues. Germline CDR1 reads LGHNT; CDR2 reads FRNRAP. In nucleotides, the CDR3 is TGTGCTAGTGGTTTCGGACCTGGACAGGGGGCTCGTTCACCCCTCCACTTT. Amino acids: CASGFGPGQGARSPLHF. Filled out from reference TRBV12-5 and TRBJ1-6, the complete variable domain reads DARVTQTPRHKVTEMGQEVTMRCQPILGHNTVFWYRQTMMQGLELLAYFRNRAPLDDSGMPKDRFSAEMPDATLATLKIQPSEPRDSAVYFCASGFGPGQGARSPLHFGNGTRLTVT.

DNA of the CDR3: TGTGCCAGCTCACCACTACAGGGCACTAACTATGGCTACACCTTC. This sequence encodes CASSPLQGTNYGYTF. This rearrangement joins TRBV18 to TRBJ1-2; TRBD1 might be the D (6 bases). Trimming took 1 base from V and 0 from J, leaving 9 bases between them. Per germline, CDR1 KGHSH and CDR2 LQKENI. This CDR3 has 15 residues.

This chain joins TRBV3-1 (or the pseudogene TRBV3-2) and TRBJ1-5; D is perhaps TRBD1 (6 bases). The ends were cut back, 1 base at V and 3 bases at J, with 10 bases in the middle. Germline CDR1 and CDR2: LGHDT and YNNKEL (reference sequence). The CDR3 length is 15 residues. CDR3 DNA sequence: TGTGCCAGCAGCCAAGGCAGGGGTTTCAATCAGCCCCAGCATTTT. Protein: CASSQGRGFNQPQHF.